This TCR beta chain was sequenced during a study of STAT5B mutations in CD4+ large granular lymphocyte leukemia. Regarding the study as a whole: The CD4+ versus CD8+ T-LGLL clonality difference may reflect limited sample size.

Controls came from buffy coats of healthy blood donors. On this clone: What it binds is not known.

This was a survey-level run. This table comes from immunoSEQ multiplex PCR, and its TCRdb copy is limited to in-frame clones, with some not included. The table has about 38,000 clones, 75% to 85% seen once. V gave up 0 bases and J gave up 2 bases, with 11 bases separating them. This CDR3 region has 15 residues. Germline lookup yields CDR1 SGHTA and CDR2 FQGNSA. This sequence was found in a human donor in good health. The chain combines TRBV7-2 with TRBJ2-7; unclear D gene. Sequenced sample: CD4+ T cells from blood buffy coats. The DNA of the CDR3 is TGTGCCAGCAGCTTAGCGAGCAGAATCACCTACGAGCAGTACTTC. This gives the protein CASSLASRITYEQYF.